A selection of T cell receptor beta chains follows, all from one sample in a study of T-cell memory formation after mild COVID-19. TCRdb itself ran the 5' RACE reads through MiXCR, one entry per CDR3 protein. Of tens of thousands of distinct CDR3 sequences in the sample, roughly 13% are singletons; the top ten hold more than 35%. Sequencing was done on a sample of PBMCs or a T cell subset sorted from them (not recorded which). These receptors all come from a man aged 18 to 35 who had mild COVID-19 (a few samples of this study predate the infection). Cell type and time point are not known. Each CDR3 is given with its conserved first and last residue. A D gene is named only where the DNA matches it firmly. Not every row has a clone size; where given, it reads once, few, many or a size class.

j_gene	d_gene	v_gene	abundance	CDR3aa	CDR3nt
TRBJ1-1	TRBD1	TRBV29-1	few	CSVEKGATTEAFF	TGCAGCGTTGAAAAGGGGGCGACCACTGAAGCTTTCTTT
TRBJ1-1	.	TRBV4-1	.	CASSQARTANTEAFF	TGCGCCAGCAGCCAAGCGCGGACAGCTAACACTGAAGCTTTCTTT
TRBJ1-2	TRBD1	TRBV9	many	CASSVDNRGANYGYTF	TGTGCCAGCAGCGTAGACAACAGGGGTGCTAACTATGGCTACACCTTC
TRBJ2-5	.	TRBV4-2	.	CASSQGQGTQETQYF	TGTGCCAGCAGCCAAGGGCAGGGGACCCAAGAGACCCAGTACTTC
TRBJ1-1	.	TRBV27	.	CASSLRGTMNTEAFF	TGTGCCAGCAGTTTGAGGGGGACCATGAACACTGAAGCTTTCTTT
TRBJ2-3	.	TRBV28	.	CASRPQGGGPDTQYF	TGTGCCAGCAGACCTCAGGGGGGAGGCCCAGATACGCAGTATTTT
TRBJ2-1	.	TRBV4-1	.	CASSRGSYNEQFF	TGCGCCAGCAGCCGGGGGTCCTACAATGAGCAGTTCTTC
TRBJ2-1	TRBD2	TRBV20-1	.	CSAPGGNEQFF	TGCAGTGCCCCGGGGGGGAATGAGCAGTTCTTC
TRBJ2-2	TRBD1	TRBV24-1	few	CATSGVDRGLWTGELFF	TGTGCCACCAGTGGTGTCGACAGGGGGCTTTGGACCGGGGAGCTGTTTTTT
TRBJ2-2	TRBD2	TRBV7-7	.	CASSLGLAGGSNTGELFF	TGTGCCAGCAGCTTAGGCCTAGCGGGGGGCTCGAACACCGGGGAGCTGTTTTTT
TRBJ2-3	TRBD2	TRBV20-1	.	CSARDTSGGSTDTQYF	TGCAGTGCTAGAGATACTAGCGGGGGGTCCACAGATACGCAGTATTTT
TRBJ2-1	TRBD2	TRBV7-6	many	CASSSKPGGGALREQFF	TGTGCCAGCAGCTCAAAGCCGGGCGGGGGGGCTCTACGGGAGCAGTTCTTC
TRBJ2-2	.	TRBV4-3	few	CASSQDRRQGYNTGELFF	TGCGCCAGCAGCCAAGATAGGCGTCAGGGTTATAACACCGGGGAGCTGTTTTTT
TRBJ2-1	.	TRBV5-1	few	CASSLLWGGRYEQFF	TGCGCCAGCAGCTTGCTGTGGGGGGGCCGGTATGAGCAGTTCTTC
TRBJ1-1	.	TRBV6-5	few	CASSYNLDGDTEAFF	TGTGCCAGCAGTTACAATCTCGACGGGGACACTGAAGCTTTCTTT
TRBJ1-5	.	TRBV28	.	CASSDDRAGQPQHF	TGTGCCAGCAGTGACGACAGAGCAGGTCAGCCCCAGCATTTT
TRBJ2-5	TRBD2	TRBV12-3/TRBV12-4	many	CATSGGAQETQYF	TGTGCCACCTCCGGGGGGGCCCAAGAGACCCAGTACTTC
TRBJ2-3	TRBD2	TRBV7-9	once	CASSLTRGGRGTDTQYF	TGTGCCAGCAGCTTAACGCGGGGGGGCCGCGGCACAGATACGCAGTATTTT
TRBJ2-3	TRBD2	TRBV7-2	few	CASNRAGKAQYF	TGTGCCAGCAACCGAGCGGGGAAGGCGCAGTATTTT
TRBJ2-3	TRBD2	TRBV4-3	.	CASSQTSGGHTDTQYF	TGCGCCAGCAGTCAGACTAGCGGGGGTCACACAGATACGCAGTATTTT
TRBJ2-3	TRBD2	TRBV12-3/TRBV12-4	.	CASSSWTSDPDTQYF	TGTGCCAGCAGTTCCTGGACTAGCGACCCAGATACGCAGTATTTT
TRBJ1-2	.	TRBV20-1	.	CSARWGRASNYGYTF	TGCAGTGCTAGATGGGGAAGGGCTTCTAACTATGGCTACACCTTC
TRBJ2-1	.	TRBV7-8	.	CASSLTDEQFF	TGTGCCAGCAGCTTAACTGACGAGCAGTTCTTC
TRBJ2-5	.	TRBV5-1	few	CASSSNGGAETQYF	TGCGCCAGCAGCTCTAATGGCGGGGCAGAGACCCAGTACTTC
TRBJ2-1	.	TRBV29-1	.	CSVVWLNNEQFF	TGCAGCGTTGTCTGGCTGAACAATGAGCAGTTCTTC
TRBJ2-5	TRBD2	TRBV9	few	CASSVDDWRGGWKETQYF	TGTGCCAGCAGCGTAGACGATTGGCGGGGGGGCTGGAAGGAGACCCAGTACTTC
TRBJ1-1	TRBD1	TRBV18	few	CASSPRQGAMNTEAFF	TGTGCCAGCTCACCACGCCAGGGGGCCATGAACACTGAAGCTTTCTTT
TRBJ1-4	TRBD1	TRBV6-5	few	CASTQGDRDEKLFF	TGTGCCAGCACTCAGGGGGACAGGGATGAAAAACTGTTTTTT
TRBJ1-3	.	TRBV6-5	many	CASSFGNTIYF	TGTGCCAGCAGTTTCGGAAACACCATATATTTT
TRBJ1-4	.	TRBV7-9	.	CASSPTPGSENEKLFF	TGTGCCAGCAGCCCGACCCCCGGGAGCGAAAATGAAAAACTGTTTTTT
TRBJ2-4	TRBD2	TRBV5-1	many	CASSLIWQGGDIQYF	TGCGCCAGCAGCTTGATCTGGCAGGGAGGGGACATTCAGTACTTC
TRBJ2-7	.	TRBV4-1	.	CASSQVRDSDEQYF	TGCGCCAGCAGCCAAGTACGGGACTCGGACGAGCAGTACTTC
TRBJ1-2	.	TRBV7-9	.	CASSSRQKPYGYTF	TGTGCCAGCAGCTCCCGACAGAAACCCTATGGCTACACCTTC
TRBJ2-3	TRBD1	TRBV7-7	many	CASAAGQGVPDTQYF	TGTGCCAGCGCAGCGGGACAGGGGGTTCCAGATACGCAGTATTTT
TRBJ2-7	.	TRBV15	many	CATSSTGTIEQYF	TGTGCCACCAGCAGTACCGGGACCATCGAGCAGTACTTC
TRBJ1-1	.	TRBV4-2	.	CASSHRLDTEAFF	TGTGCCAGCAGCCATCGGTTGGACACTGAAGCTTTCTTT
TRBJ2-5	.	TRBV7-9	many	CASSFWTYLETQYF	TGTGCCAGCAGCTTTTGGACGTACTTAGAGACCCAGTACTTC
TRBJ2-1	TRBD2	TRBV5-5	many	CASSWFSGGSRYNEQFF	TGTGCCAGCAGCTGGTTTAGCGGGGGGTCTAGGTACAATGAGCAGTTCTTC
TRBJ2-7	.	TRBV4-2	few	CASSQEAATSYEQYF	TGTGCCAGCAGCCAAGAAGCGGCCACCTCCTACGAGCAGTACTTC
TRBJ1-2	TRBD1	TRBV15	.	CATSIGIGGHYGYTF	TGTGCCACCAGCATAGGGATAGGGGGCCACTATGGCTACACCTTC